This T cell receptor beta chain is drawn from a study of identical twins. For this clonotype: Antigen: not known.

Points from the study as a whole: Weaker excess sharing between twins was seen in beta out-of-frame sequences. Out-of-frame alpha sequences common to twins exhibited a surplus of low generation probability.

The CDR3 sequence is 13 residues long. Germline assignment: CDR1 MNHEY and CDR2 SVGEGT. The germline V and J ends were trimmed by 3 bases and 8 bases, with 11 bases remaining between them. Carrying unique molecular identifiers, the cDNA also gained a universal primer site through template switching. Each CDR3 protein is one row after TCRdb ran MiXCR on the 5' RACE reads. The table records around 550,000 distinct CDR3 sequences, 13% to 15% of them present only once. This sample also belongs to another study, concerning yellow fever vaccine responses in identical twins.

The chain has TRBV6-2 or TRBV6-3 and TRBJ2-1; no reliable D call. Sequencing was performed on CD4+ T cells sorted from blood. This receptor was identified in a woman between 18 and 30 years old in good health. The CDR3 coding sequence is TGTGCCAGCAGTTATATAGTGGCGGATGAGCAGTTCTTC. Protein product: CASSYIVADEQFF.